Included here is one T cell receptor beta chain sequence, with context. Its antigen is not known. The source of the sample is a study of cytomegalovirus exposure and HLA in healthy donors. General observations from the study: A few CMV-associated chains were confirmed in vitro to be specific for CMV antigens. Immune exposure data for these donors was limited to CMV serostatus.

In germline, CDR1 is SNHLY, CDR2 FYNNEI. Trimming left V 5 bases short and J 3 bases short, with 17 bases between. This CDR3 contains 16 residues. The primer mix had 60 Vbeta and 13 Jbeta primers. Produced via immunoSEQ multiplex PCR; TCRdb's table is partial and in-frame only. The sample's table shows approximately 110,000 clones. Each donor was healthy, and each was a bone marrow donor. The sequence was obtained from a man aged 35 to 55 in good health and CMV-seronegative. The chain combines TRBV2 with TRBJ1-5; D is possibly TRBD1 (5 bases). The specimen was PBMCs. CDR3 sequence reads: CASSLGPDYYNQPQHF. In nucleotides, the CDR3 is TGTGCCAGCAGTCTGGGGCCGGACTACTACAATCAGCCCCAGCATTTT.